This T cell receptor (beta chain) was identified during a study of shared clonotypes between healthy human individuals. Study context: Plates per donor: three CD4 naive, three CD4 memory, two CD8 naive, one CD8 memory.

Broader study findings: Specimens sampled were limited to blood, with tissue repertoires likely differing. Investigators expected sequencing depth to affect clonotype sharing among donors.

The germline gives CDR1 GTSNPN, CDR2 SVGIG (reference sequence). With 2 bases clipped from V and 4 bases from J, the junction kept 7 bases outside the gene matches. CDR3 length equals 14 residues. From CD4+ cells came CD45RA+ naive and CD45RA-negative memory subsets. About this clone: Its antigen is still unknown.

This table comes from immunoSEQ multiplex PCR, and its TCRdb copy is limited to in-frame clones, with some not included. The table lists 2 million to 2.5 million clones, roughly 93% of them singletons. The rearrangement links TRBV30 to TRBJ1-2; 7 positions agree with TRBD1. The clonotype was recovered from a man between 18 and 35 years old in good health. Some clones in this sample may be carry-over from other donors' samples. Material for sequencing was naive CD4+ T cells from PBMCs. Subset of the sample: CD45RA+ positively selected. CDR3 DNA: TGTGCCTGGAGTACAGGGGCTTATGGCTATGGCTACACCTTC. This encodes CAWSTGAYGYGYTF.